This T cell receptor beta chain is from a study of T cells in Graves' hyperthyroidism and ophthalmopathy (dated 2019 in TCRdb). For the wider study: Peripheral blood was collected at initial diagnosis, before any treatment. TCR V-J signatures able to tell the groups apart were searched for in a discovery cohort of 100 or so patients, of whom more than 40 had Graves' ophthalmopathy and 55 to 65 had stable Graves' hyperthyroidism. Prospective prediction of ophthalmopathy was tested in an independent validation cohort of some 20 hyperthyroidism patients and some 17 patients who later progressed to ophthalmopathy. The 75 to 100 discovery patients were divided at random into training and test sets in a 7:3 ratio. In more than five Graves' hyperthyroidism patients, the study also compared T-cell repertoires from thyroid tissue with T-cell repertoires from blood. After blood sampling, hyperthyroidism patients were treated with methimazole at a starting dose of 30 mg daily, and ophthalmopathy patients were treated with high-dose intravenous methylprednisolone. The paper reports TCR Vbeta CDR3 sequencing of roughly 140 peripheral blood samples: 40 to 45 ophthalmopathy, fewer than 80 hyperthyroidism and approximately 17 progressor patients.

The TCR beta CDR3 regions were amplified from RNA transcripts. The TCR CDR3 was subjected to a first round of RT-PCR using the HTBI primer set and the Qiagen OneStep RT-PCR kit. A second multiplex PCR round built the libraries, followed by size selection and purification. Sequencing of the libraries was done on an Illumina HiSeq2000 using paired-end 100 bp reads. In the authors' own workflow: SOAPnuke was used to process the raw data, throwing out any read that contained adapters or uncalled bases, had a mean Phred below 15, or lacked an exact constant-primer or identifier match. COPE v1.2.5 was used to merge the high-quality paired reads, and each unique nucleotide sequence was defined as a clonotype. MiTCR v1.1 was used to align clonotypes to the IMGT TRBV, TRBD and TRBJ reference segments. Only V-J combinations with frequency above 0.0001, covering 99% to 99.2% of repertoires, were analysed. The TCS score was defined as F50 (clonal expansion) divided by E x V (chaos), with BLOSUM62-based TCRdist calculated between CDR3 peptides within each V-J. Welch's t-statistics and random forest reduced several hundred V-J features to 13, which were used in a naive Bayes classifier (R e1071). TCRdb passed the public sequencing reads through fastp at Q25 and MiXCR, retaining productive beta sequences. All rows with the same CDR3 protein become a single entry with the most common DNA and genes. In this record, the V and J calls reflect TCRdb's handling and not the investigators' own analysis. Recorded for this sample are 300,000 to 450,000 distinct CDR3 sequences; about 14% of them occurred a single time. The ten largest clones capture 20% of the sample.

Study-wide findings and limitations: Sample size was not statistically predetermined, and investigators were not blinded to group allocation. In validation, progression to ophthalmopathy was predicted by the model with 70.59% sensitivity and 72.22% specificity, a median of approximately 6.5 months before onset. A model built on a 13 V-J signature distinguished ophthalmopathy from stable hyperthyroidism, reaching roughly 88% sensitivity and about 81% specificity in cross-validation and 80%/75% in testing. Most expanded thyroid clonotypes (frequency above 0.001) were also detected in blood, a finding suggesting that blood repertoires may reflect thyroid immune responses.

Ophthalmopathy patients had moderately to severely active disease, Clinical Activity Score of at least 3, NOSPECS grade of at least 4, and duration under 3 months. Exclusion was applied to patients with uncontrolled infections, other autoimmune diseases, pregnancy or lactation. Diagnoses relied on clinical symptoms, serum thyroxine and TRAb, thyroid ultrasound and orbital computed tomography. PBMCs were separated from roughly 10 ml of fresh peripheral blood using Ficoll-Paque density gradient centrifugation. Total RNA was extracted using Trizol reagent, and RNA quality was assessed on an Agilent 2100 Bioanalyzer. V ends up 2 bases short and J 7 bases short, with an unmatched junction base count of 6. The CDR3 holds 14 amino acids from the cysteine to the phenylalanine. Only the CDR3 part of the read is kept: 42 bases, read in frame from the first base. CDR1 and CDR2 were assigned from the germline V gene as MNHEY and SVGAGI.

This clonotype was observed at least ten times. No antigen is known for it. Base qualities are not at hand, and no much larger clone is one base apart. Recombination connected TRBV6-5 to TRBJ1-1; the junction holds 8 bases that match TRBD1. The sequencing input was blood. This clonotype was obtained from a woman in her 30s with Graves' ophthalmopathy. The DNA reads as follows: TGTGCCAGCAGTTACCGCAGGGGGCGAGGTGAAGCTTTCTTT. It is translated as CASSYRRGRGEAFF.